A selection of T cell receptor beta chains follows, all from one sample in a study of OX40 agonist ivuxolimab in advanced cancers. TCRdb's table, derived via immunoSEQ multiplex PCR, lists solely in-frame clones and lacks some. Here the sample spans about 62,000 clones, over 75% being singletons. Material: CD4+ or CD8+ T cells sorted from blood, obtained in a trial of the OX40 agonist ivuxolimab. These receptors all stem from an adult with an advanced solid tumor such as melanoma, head and neck, liver or kidney cancer. Both conserved end residues are trimmed from each CDR3. Each record gives: J gene, V gene, D gene, CDR3 protein. The D gene is left open where the match is weak.

TRBJ1-2	TRBV7-3	TRBD1	ASSVTGGITNYGYT
TRBJ1-1	TRBV18	-	ASSPSSEVGAEAF
TRBJ1-6	TRBV21-1	-	ASSETGTCSPLH
TRBJ1-2	TRBV4-2	-	ASSPSGQNYGYT
TRBJ1-3	TRBV30	TRBD1	AWSQDRGGNTIY
TRBJ1-4	TRBV6-6	TRBD1	ASKGAVSTNEKLF
TRBJ2-1	TRBV7-9	TRBD2	ASSALAGAYNEQF
TRBJ1-2	TRBV2	-	ASRRAEIYGYT
TRBJ2-3	TRBV5-6	TRBD1	ASSRDRGGTDTQY
TRBJ1-5	TRBV6-1	-	ASRAGISNQPQH
TRBJ1-3	TRBV6-5	TRBD1	ASRQGARGNTIY
TRBJ1-5	TRBV6-1	TRBD1	ASSQGRGRNQPQH
TRBJ2-7	TRBV6-6	-	ASSYPESEQY
TRBJ1-1	TRBV6-5	-	ASSYLEGTEAF
TRBJ2-1	TRBV7-2	-	ASSLASIGGPSYNEQF
TRBJ1-4	TRBV10-3	-	AISEGTSNEKLF
TRBJ2-7	TRBV5-4	TRBD2	ASSGGLAGSSSYEQY
TRBJ2-7	TRBV10-3	-	AISEGASSYEQY
TRBJ2-1	TRBV5-3	-	ARSFQGGDHGPNNEQF
TRBJ1-4	TRBV30	-	ASRNNEKLF
TRBJ2-7	TRBV5-6	-	ASSWGGREYEQY
TRBJ1-6	TRBV18	-	ASSQGRGNSPLH
TRBJ1-1	TRBV10-1	-	ASSVSVNTEAF
TRBJ1-1	TRBV4-1	TRBD1	ASRGQGSRTEAF
TRBJ2-3	TRBV4-1	-	ASSPRGPGEKWTDTQY
TRBJ1-1	TRBV7-6	-	ASSSRMNTEAF
TRBJ1-4	TRBV7-9	-	ASSLQALATNEKLF
TRBJ2-1	TRBV7-2	TRBD2	ASSTLAGGYNEQF
TRBJ1-3	TRBV7-2	-	ASSLGTGNTIY